Following are 30 T cell receptor beta chains from one sample sequenced in a study of cytomegalovirus exposure and HLA in healthy donors. Vbeta (60) and Jbeta (13) primers were used in the PCR. Clones were read by immunoSEQ multiplex PCR, and TCRdb kept only the in-frame ones, dropping some. The data show about 190,000 clones, with 75% to 90% seen just once and about 0.84% held by the top ten. Specimen: PBMCs. These receptors all stem from a woman aged 18 to 35 in good health and CMV-seronegative.

This clone has only one observation. The chain is built from TRBV18 and TRBJ2-3, with 7 bases fitting TRBD2. CDR1 is KGHSH, CDR2 LQKENI, per germline. Trimming cost V 2 bases and J 6 bases; bases outside gene matches: 8. The CDR3 is made up of 15 amino acids. CDR3 loop: CASSPGSGDGDTQYF. The CDR3 nucleotides are TGTGCCAGCTCACCAGGGAGCGGGGATGGGGATACGCAGTATTTT.

The J gene is TRBJ1-2, the V gene TRBV5-8; tentative D call: TRBD1 (5 bases). The CDR3 has 15 amino acids. From germline, CDR1 is SGHTS and CDR2 YDEGEE. V was pared by 0 bases and J by 1 base, with 10 bases between. DNA for the CDR3: TGTGCCAGCAGCTTGGGAGGAGGGGTTAACTATGGCTACACCTTC. It translates to CASSLGGGVNYGYTF.

V usage is TRBV4-1 and J usage is TRBJ2-7; 10 bases match TRBD1. CDR1 MGHRA and CDR2 YSYEKL come from the germline V gene. V lost 8 bases and J lost 6; bases outside the gene matches: 4. This CDR3 comprises 12 residues. CDR3 nucleotides: TGCGCCAGCCGACAGGGGGCTGGCGAGCAGTACTTC. It codes for CASRQGAGEQYF.

Regarding this clone: Relative to the germline gene, one junction end is altered; a read error may explain this. V is TRBV5-1 and J is TRBJ1-1; 7 nucleotides match TRBD1. The CDR3 has 16 residues. Per the germline V gene, CDR1 is SGHRS and CDR2 is YFSETQ. The CDR3 region has the DNA TGCGCCAGCAGCCGTGGGACAGAATTTATGAACACTGGAGCTTTCTTT. Translating gives CASSRGTEFMNTGAFF.

V usage is TRBV28 and J usage is TRBJ2-3; D is unclear. In germline, CDR1 is MDHEN, CDR2 SYDVKM. The CDR3 has 12 amino acids. V was cut by 6 bases and J by 5 bases, with 9 bases left in between. The CDR3 bases are TGTGCCAGCAGACCATCGGGAGATACGCAGTATTTT. Protein product: CASRPSGDTQYF.

In nucleotides, the CDR3 is TGTGCCAGCAGTTACTCGAGGCCGGGGTTTAGAAACACCATATATTTT. It translates to CASSYSRPGFRNTIYF. V and J are TRBV6-5 and TRBJ1-3; D not certain. The CDR3 is 16 residues long. Per the germline V gene, CDR1 is MNHEY and CDR2 is SVGAGI. Deletions cut 0 bases from V and 5 bases from J, with 14 bases between.

This clone occurred a few times. The chain is built from TRBV11-3 and TRBJ1-2; D might be TRBD1 (5 bases). Germline V lookup: CDR1 SGHNT, CDR2 YENEEA. The V end lost 3 bases, the J end lost 0 bases, and 11 bases lay between the germline ends. CDR3 length equals 15 residues. The CDR3 DNA reads TGTGCCAGCAGCTTCCCCCAGGGTCCTAACTATGGCTACACCTTC. Protein product: CASSFPQGPNYGYTF.

This rearrangement joins TRBV2 to TRBJ1-2, with D unclear. Trimming left V 4 bases short and J 14 bases short, with 14 bases between. Germline V gene data show CDR1 as SNHLY and CDR2 as FYNNEI. This CDR3 region has 11 residues. The CDR3 DNA sequence: TGTGCCAGCAGTGCGGCGGCCTTGAAGACCTTC. Amino acids: CASSAAALKTF.

About this clone itself: Other DNA sequences from this sample encode an identical CDR3 as well. CDR3 sequence: CASSSPGTSGYEQYF. DNA of the CDR3: TGTGCCAGCAGCAGCCCGGGGACTAGCGGTTACGAGCAGTACTTC. The chain employs TRBV7-6 and TRBJ2-7, with 11 nucleotides matching TRBD2. The CDR3 runs to 15 residues. Trimming removed 5 bases from V and 4 bases from J; junction bases left unmatched: 7. Looked up from germline, CDR1 is SGHVS and CDR2 is FNYEAQ.

The chain has TRBV4-1 and TRBJ1-2; D is perhaps TRBD1 (5 bases). V dropped 0 bases and J dropped 9 bases, with 20 bases sitting between them. Per the germline V gene, CDR1 is MGHRA and CDR2 is YSYEKL. The CDR3 length is 16 residues. The CDR3 loop reads CASSQESGGAGGSYTF. Here the CDR3 DNA reads TGCGCCAGCAGCCAAGAATCGGGAGGGGCCGGTGGGAGCTACACCTTC.

The rearrangement links TRBV18 to TRBJ1-1; 9 bases are a match to TRBD1. Trimming cost V 3 bases and J 0 bases; bases outside gene matches: 11. The CDR3 has 18 residues. CDR1 is KGHSH and CDR2 is LQKENI in the germline V gene. The CDR3 nucleotides are TGTGCCAGCTCACCTTACGACAGGGGGGTCGGTATGAACACTGAAGCTTTCTTT. It translates to CASSPYDRGVGMNTEAFF.

The chain has TRBV10-1 and TRBJ2-2, with D perhaps TRBD1 (5 bases). V gave up 2 bases and J gave up 2 bases, with 21 bases separating them. CDR3 length: 19 residues. Per germline, CDR1 WNHNN and CDR2 SYGVQD (reference sequence). This CDR3 is CASSEVFRTFYANTGELFF. In nucleotides, the CDR3 is TGCGCCAGCAGTGAGGTTTTCAGGACATTTTATGCAAACACCGGGGAGCTGTTTTTT.

CDR3: CASSFGAGGRRIEAFF. Here the CDR3 DNA reads TGTGCCAGCAGCTTTGGGGCAGGGGGTCGTCGGATTGAAGCTTTCTTT. The chain joins TRBV5-4 to TRBJ1-1; 7 bases fit TRBD1. The CDR3 is made up of 16 amino acids. The J segment lost 7 bases and the V segment lost 2 bases, leaving 14 bases of the junction unmatched. In germline, CDR1 is SGHNT, CDR2 YYREEE (reference sequence).

This sequence joins TRBV5-1 and TRBJ2-7; TRBD2 agrees at 8 bases. This CDR3 region has 13 residues. Germline loops: CDR1 SGHRS, CDR2 YFSETQ. The V segment lost 4 bases and the J segment 3 bases; nucleotides outside the gene matches: 3. CDR3 sequence reads: CASSDGTSYEQYF. The DNA for the CDR3 is TGCGCCAGCAGCGACGGGACTAGCTACGAGCAGTACTTC. The full variable domain, its missing parts supplied by reference TRBV5-1 and TRBJ2-7, is KAGVTQTPRYLIKTRGQQVTLSCSPISGHRSVSWYQQTPGQGLQFLFEYFSETQRNKGNFPGRFSGRQFSNSRSEMNVSTLELGDSALYLCASSDGTSYEQYFGPGTRLTVT.

This clone showed up just a few times. This chain joins TRBV6-1 and TRBJ1-1; a weak D match, TRBD1 (6 bases). Looked up from germline, CDR1 is MNHNS and CDR2 is SASEGT. Between the trimmed V and J ends, which lost 6 bases and 0 bases, there was a span of 11 bases. The CDR3 runs to 14 residues. The CDR3 sequence is CASRDSFMNTEAFF. The CDR3 coding sequence is TGTGCCAGCAGGGACAGTTTCATGAACACTGAAGCTTTCTTT.

This clone showed up just a few times. This chain uses TRBV29-1 with TRBJ2-3; a weak D match, TRBD1 (5 bases). The CDR3 spans 15 residues. The germline V gene encodes CDR1 SQVTM and CDR2 ANQGSEA. Trimming removed 7 bases from V and 4 bases from J, with 21 bases in between. The CDR3 spells CSGSRAGKKSDTQYF. CDR3 sequence (DNA): TGCAGCGGAAGCAGGGCAGGGAAGAAGTCAGATACGCAGTATTTT.

J is TRBJ2-3 and V is TRBV18; 10 bases map to TRBD2. After removal of 7 bases from V and 3 bases from J, the junction contained 10 bases not matched to a gene. The CDR3 contains 16 residues. Germline V CDR1 and CDR2: KGHSH, LQKENI. The CDR3 region has the DNA TGTGCCAGCTTCACCTTAAGCGGGGGGGCGACAGATACGCAGTATTTT. It yields the protein CASFTLSGGATDTQYF. Complete variable domain (other parts from reference TRBV18 and TRBJ2-3): NAGVMQNPRHLVRRRGQEARLRCSPMKGHSHVYWYRQLPEEGLKFMVYLQKENIIDESGMPKERFSAEFPKEGPSILRIQQVVRGDSAAYFCASFTLSGGATDTQYFGPGTRLTVL.

J is TRBJ2-1 and V is TRBV15; TRBD1 aligns across 12 bases. Germline loops: CDR1 LNHNV, CDR2 YYDKDF (reference sequence). This CDR3 has 15 amino acids. The J segment lost 7 bases and the V segment lost 3 bases, leaving 4 bases of the junction unmatched. Here the CDR3 reads CATSSRDRGLNEQFF. In DNA, the CDR3 is TGTGCCACCAGCAGCCGGGACAGGGGGCTGAATGAGCAGTTCTTC.

The chain joins TRBV28 to TRBJ2-5; 7 nucleotides line up with TRBD1. This CDR3 is built from 16 residues. Trimming removed 3 bases from V and 5 bases from J; junction bases left unmatched: 12. CDR1 is MDHEN and CDR2 is SYDVKM in the germline V gene. CDR3 DNA: TGTGCCAGCAGTTTTAGGTCTCGAGGGGGCCAGGAGACCCAGTACTTC. Its translation: CASSFRSRGGQETQYF.

The chain recombines TRBV7-9 with TRBJ1-4; unclear D gene. V lost 1 base and J lost 0, with 3 bases in between. Germline CDR1 reads SEHNR; CDR2 reads FQNEAQ (reference sequence). The CDR3 consists of 14 residues. The DNA for the CDR3 is TGTGCCAGCAGCTTAGACTCAACTAATGAAAAACTGTTTTTT. As protein: CASSLDSTNEKLFF.

This clone was found a few times. This sequence joins TRBV27 and TRBJ2-7; D unclear. Deletions cut 1 base from V and 0 bases from J, with 4 bases between. Germline V CDR1 and CDR2: MNHEY, SMNVEV (reference sequence). The CDR3 length is 13 residues. The CDR3 DNA sequence: TGTGCCAGCAGTTTATTCCTCTCCTACGAGCAGTACTTC. Its protein product is CASSLFLSYEQYF.

The rearrangement uses TRBV2 and TRBJ2-5; 10 nucleotides line up with TRBD2. Germline CDR1 reads SNHLY; CDR2 reads FYNNEI. The CDR3 is 18 amino acids. Germline trimming cut 0 bases from V and 3 bases from J; bases unmatched to any gene: 10. CDR3 in amino acids: CASSEALLAGVKEETQYF. The CDR3 coding sequence is TGTGCCAGCAGTGAAGCGCTCCTAGCGGGAGTAAAAGAAGAGACCCAGTACTTC.

The chain combines TRBV7-9 with TRBJ2-1, with D unclear. The germline V gene encodes CDR1 SEHNR and CDR2 FQNEAQ (reference sequence). This CDR3 has 12 amino acids. Between the trimmed V and J ends, which lost 7 bases and 4 bases, there was a span of 8 bases. CDR3 in amino acids: CASMLGYNEQFF. CDR3 nucleotide sequence: TGTGCCAGCATGCTCGGTTACAATGAGCAGTTCTTC.

The chain recombines TRBV13 with TRBJ2-7; 8 bases map to TRBD2. Looked up from germline, CDR1 is PRHDT and CDR2 is FYEKMQ (reference sequence). Trimming removed 1 base from V and 6 bases from J; junction bases left unmatched: 11. The CDR3 runs to 16 residues. CDR3 sequence reads: CASSLVVGGELLEQYF. CDR3 nucleotide sequence: TGTGCCAGCAGCTTAGTAGTCGGGGGGGAGCTTCTCGAGCAGTACTTC.

The chain combines TRBV5-1 with TRBJ2-3; D is ambiguous. V shed 0 bases and J shed 4 bases, with 6 bases lying between them. CDR3 size: 13 residues. Germline values: CDR1 SGHRS, CDR2 YFSETQ. The CDR3 region is CASSLEIADTQYF. For the CDR3, the DNA is TGCGCCAGCAGCTTGGAGATAGCAGATACGCAGTATTTT.

The chain employs TRBV7-2 and TRBJ2-7; D gene ambiguous. The V end was cut by 5 bases, the J end by 2 bases, with 4 bases between. The CDR3 contains 11 residues. Germline V gene sequence: CDR1 SGHTA, CDR2 FQGNSA. This CDR3 reads CASSPAYEQYF. In DNA, the CDR3 is TGTGCCAGCAGCCCCGCCTACGAGCAGTACTTC.

The rearrangement links TRBV10-3 to TRBJ2-5; 8 nucleotides align to TRBD2. The CDR3 length is 18 residues. Germline V gene data show CDR1 as ENHRY and CDR2 as SYGVKD. J lost 5 bases, V lost 1 base, and 15 bases had no gene match. The CDR3 nucleotides read TGTGCCATCAGTGAGTTAGATGGTGGCGTAGCGGGGAGGGAGACCCAGTACTTC. It encodes CAISELDGGVAGRETQYF.

V gene TRBV7-8 combines with J gene TRBJ2-3, with TRBD2 identical over 11 bases. This CDR3 spans 15 amino acids. V was clipped by 5 bases and J by 1 base; unmatched bases: 2. Germline V gene sequence: CDR1 SGHVS, CDR2 FQNEAQ. In nucleotides, the CDR3 is TGTGCCAGCAGCGCGGGACTAGCGGGCACAGATACGCAGTATTTT. The encoded protein is CASSAGLAGTDTQYF. Using reference TRBV7-8 and TRBJ2-3 for the parts outside the CDR3, the full variable domain is GAGVSQSPRYKVAKRGQDVALRCDPISGHVSLFWYQQALGQGPEFLTYFQNEAQLDKSGLPSDRFFAERPEGSVSTLKIQRTQQEDSAVYLCASSAGLAGTDTQYFGPGTRLTVL.

This clone was seen a handful of times. The CDR3 nucleotides read TGTGCCAGCAGTTTAGGGGGCGTCGAGCAGTACTTC. Translated: CASSLGGVEQYF. The rearrangement joins TRBV27 to TRBJ2-7; maybe TRBD1 (6 bases). Germline V lookup: CDR1 MNHEY, CDR2 SMNVEV (reference sequence). The CDR3 has 12 amino acids. Deletions cut 2 bases from V and 6 bases from J, with 8 bases between.

This chain joins TRBV7-9 and TRBJ2-3, with TRBD2 matching 11 bases. In germline, CDR1 is SEHNR, CDR2 FQNEAQ (reference sequence). Trimming took 5 bases from V and 1 from J; bases not matched to a gene: 2. There are 15 residues in the CDR3. The CDR3 protein is CASSLTSGGTDTQYF. CDR3 DNA sequence: TGTGCCAGCAGCCTGACTAGCGGGGGCACAGATACGCAGTATTTT.